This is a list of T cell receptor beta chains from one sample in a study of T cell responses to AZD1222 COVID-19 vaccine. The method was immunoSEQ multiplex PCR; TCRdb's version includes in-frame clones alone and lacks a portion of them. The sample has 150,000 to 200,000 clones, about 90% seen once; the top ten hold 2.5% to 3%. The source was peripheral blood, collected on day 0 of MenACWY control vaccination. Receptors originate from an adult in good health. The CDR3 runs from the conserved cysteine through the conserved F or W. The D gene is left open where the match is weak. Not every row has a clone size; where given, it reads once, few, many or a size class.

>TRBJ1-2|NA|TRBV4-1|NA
TGCGCCAGCAGCCAAGAGAAAACAGGCCACAGTAACTATGGCTACACCTTC
CASSQEKTGHSNYGYTF
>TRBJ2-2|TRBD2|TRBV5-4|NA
TGTGCCAGCAGCCTAGGACTAGCGGGGCAAACCGGGGAGCTGTTTTTT
CASSLGLAGQTGELFF
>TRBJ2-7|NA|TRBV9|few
TGTGCCAGCAGCGTTGGGGGGGACAGCTACTACGAGCAGTACTTC
CASSVGGDSYYEQYF
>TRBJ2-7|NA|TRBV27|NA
TGTGCCAGCAGCCGCCGCCTTCTAGCCCAGCAGTACTTC
CASSRRLLAQQYF
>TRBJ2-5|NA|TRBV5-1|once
TGCGCCAGCAGCTTGGTCGGCCAAGAGACCCAGTACTTC
CASSLVGQETQYF
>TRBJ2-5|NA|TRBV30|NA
TGTGCCTGGGCCCAGGGGCCGGGGGAGACCCAGTACTTC
CAWAQGPGETQYF
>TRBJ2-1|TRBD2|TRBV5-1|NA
TGCGCCAGCAGCTTGGCCGAGGCGGGGGGTAGTGAGCAGTTCTTC
CASSLAEAGGSEQFF
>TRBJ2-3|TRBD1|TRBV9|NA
TGTGCCAGCAGCTCCCGGACAGGGGGGGGCACAGATACGCAGTATTTT
CASSSRTGGGTDTQYF
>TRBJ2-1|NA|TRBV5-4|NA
TGTGCCAGCAGCTCTGACTACCACAATGAGCAGTTCTTC
CASSSDYHNEQFF
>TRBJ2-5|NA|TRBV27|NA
TGTGCCAGCGGACGACGGGAGACCCAGTACTTC
CASGRRETQYF
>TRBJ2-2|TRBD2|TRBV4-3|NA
TGCGCCAGCAGCCAAGATCCGACTAGCGGGGGGAACTCGAACACCGGGGAGCTGTTTTTT
CASSQDPTSGGNSNTGELFF
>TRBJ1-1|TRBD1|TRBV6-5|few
TGTGCCAGCAGTGACTCCGGGACAGGGAAAGCTTTCTTT
CASSDSGTGKAFF
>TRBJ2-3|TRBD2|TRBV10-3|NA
TGTGCCATCAGTAGCGGGAGAGGAGATACGCAGTATTTT
CAISSGRGDTQYF
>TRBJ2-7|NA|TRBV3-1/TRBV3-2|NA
TGTGCCAGCAGCCAAGCGGGAGAGCAGTACTTC
CASSQAGEQYF
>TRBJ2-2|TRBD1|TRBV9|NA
TGTGCCAGCAGCGTAGGAGTCTTAACAGGGGGCTACACCGGGGAGCTGTTTTTT
CASSVGVLTGGYTGELFF
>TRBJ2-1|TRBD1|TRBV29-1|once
TGCAGCTGCTTGACAGGGACCTACAATGAGCAGTTCTTC
CSCLTGTYNEQFF
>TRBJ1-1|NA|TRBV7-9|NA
TGTGCCAGCAGCCCCAAGTCAGGGGAAACTGAAGCTTTCTTT
CASSPKSGETEAFF
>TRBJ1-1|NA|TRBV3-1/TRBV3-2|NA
TGTGCCAGCAGCCAATACCTGAACACTGAAGCTTTCTTT
CASSQYLNTEAFF
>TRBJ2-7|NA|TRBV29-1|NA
TGCAGCGTTGAAACCGGGACATCCTCCTACGAGCAGTACTTC
CSVETGTSSYEQYF
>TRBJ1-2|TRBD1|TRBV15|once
TGTGCCACCAGGCCAAGACAGGGCTACTATGGCTACACCTTC
CATRPRQGYYGYTF
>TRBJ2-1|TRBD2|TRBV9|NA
TGTGCCAGCAGCGTAGCTACGGCTAGCGGGAGGCGGGGAGAGCAGTTCTTC
CASSVATASGRRGEQFF
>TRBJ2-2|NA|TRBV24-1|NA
TGTGCCACCAGTCCAGGGAGCACCGGGGAGCTGTTTTTT
CATSPGSTGELFF
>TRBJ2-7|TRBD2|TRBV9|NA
TGTGCCAGCAGCCCTGCCCCGGGACTAGCGGGGGGCCAACACTTC
CASSPAPGLAGGQHF
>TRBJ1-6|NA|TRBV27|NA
TGTGCCAGCAGTTTCTCCGCGGGGGGCTTCACCTATAATTCACCCCTCCACTTT
CASSFSAGGFTYNSPLHF
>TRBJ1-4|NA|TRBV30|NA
TGTGCCTGGAGTGTACACGGTGAAGAAAAACTGTTTTTT
CAWSVHGEEKLFF